The T cell receptor (beta chain) described here comes from a study of vaccination and CD4 T cells after COVID-19. Overall study: Nasal swab PCR showed SARS-CoV-2 in convalescent patients, fewer than 10 with mild and one with severe disease.

Germline CDR1 and CDR2: LNHDA and SQIVND (reference sequence). Trimming left V 6 bases short and J 2 bases short, with 11 bases between. The CDR3 has 15 amino acids. Regarding treatment: approximately nine-day PBMC culture with coronavirus spike peptide pools or control peptides (ViraFEST assay). Researchers used the Oncomine TCR Beta short-read assay to sequence DNA from cultured CD4+ T cells. In TCRdb, the PCR reads were re-called with MiXCR into one record per CDR3 protein. The sample gives 15,000 to 20,000 distinct CDR3 sequences, around 56% of which show up once; 9.5% to 12% is in the top ten. This clonotype has a handful of counts. Its cognate antigen is unknown.

Sequenced material: CD4+ T cells from blood, cultured in vitro. The rearrangement uses TRBV19 and TRBJ2-6, with a weak D call TRBD2 (6 bases). This clonotype originated in a human donor who had recovered from COVID-19. The CDR3 sequence: CASSLEGPGANVLTF. The DNA for the CDR3 is TGTGCCAGTAGCCTGGAGGGTCCTGGGGCCAACGTCCTGACTTTC. Variable domain in full (rest from reference TRBV19 and TRBJ2-6): DGGITQSPKYLFRKEGQNVTLSCEQNLNHDAMYWYRQDPGQGLRLIYYSQIVNDFQKGDIAEGYSVSREKKESFPLTVTSAQKNPTAFYLCASSLEGPGANVLTFGAGSRLTVL.